These 28 T cell receptor beta chains originate from one sample sequenced in a study of T cell repertoires in cytomegalovirus infection. TCRdb re-analysed the reads in MiXCR, keeping a single row per CDR3 protein. This sample has hundreds of thousands of distinct CDR3 sequences, with about two fifths found just once. No antigen is known for these receptors. Sequenced material: cultured PBMCs, taken from culture after CMV antigen stimulation. These receptors all come from a human donor in good health (CMV status not recorded). Some clones in this sample may be carry-over from other donors' samples.

The chain joins TRBV12-3 or TRBV12-4 to TRBJ1-5; D might be TRBD1 (6 bases). Trimming left V 0 bases short and J 6 bases short, with 15 bases between. The CDR3 is 16 residues long. CDR3 DNA: TGTGCCAGCAGTTTAGCGCTTACGGGGGGCGGTCAGCCCCAGCATTTT. Protein: CASSLALTGGGQPQHF.

This clonotype showed up just a few times. The chain employs TRBV5-1 and TRBJ2-1; D might be TRBD1 (5 bases). Germline V lookup: CDR1 SGHRS, CDR2 YFSETQ. V was shortened by 4 bases and J by 4 bases, with 12 bases between the two germline ends. CDR3 length: 14 residues. The CDR3 protein is CASSPSAGYNEQFF. CDR3 nucleotide sequence: TGCGCCAGCAGCCCGTCAGCAGGGTACAATGAGCAGTTCTTC.

This clonotype was counted between two and nine times. The chain carries TRBV20-1 and TRBJ2-5; D gene uncertain. CDR1 is DFQATT and CDR2 is SNEGSKA in the germline V gene (reference sequence). Trimming removed 6 bases from V and 1 base from J, with 9 bases in between. This CDR3 comprises 12 residues. For the CDR3, the DNA is TGCAGTGCCTCGTCGGGCCAAGAGACCCAGTACTTC. It translates to CSASSGQETQYF.

This chain links TRBV14 with TRBJ1-5; D gene ambiguous. This CDR3 region has 13 residues. CDR1 and CDR2 (germline): SGHDN, FVKESK. The V gene lost 2 bases and the J gene lost 0 bases, with 2 bases spanning the gap. The chain's CDR3 is CASSQFSNQPQHF. The CDR3 coding sequence is TGTGCCAGCAGCCAATTTAGCAATCAGCCCCAGCATTTT.

This chain joins TRBV7-2 and TRBJ2-1; 9 bases agree with TRBD1. This CDR3 is 14 amino acids long. Germline CDR1 is SGHTA and CDR2 is FQGNSA. The V segment lost 6 bases and the J segment 6 bases; nucleotides outside the gene matches: 6. CDR3 coding DNA: TGTGCCAGCAGTCGGACAGGGGTGGTCAATGAGCAGTTCTTC. Protein product: CASSRTGVVNEQFF. Combining the CDR3 with reference TRBV7-2 and TRBJ2-1 gives the whole variable domain GAGVSQSPSNKVTEKGKDVELRCDPISGHTALYWYRQSLGQGLEFLIYFQGNSAPDKSGLPSDRFSAERTGGSVSTLTIQRTQQEDSAVYLCASSRTGVVNEQFFGPGTRLTVL.

The J gene is TRBJ2-1, the V gene TRBV6-6, with D possibly being TRBD1 (5 bases). The V gene's germline CDR1 is MNHNY and CDR2 SVGAGI (reference sequence). The V end lost 2 bases, the J end lost 2 bases, and 19 bases lay between the germline ends. CDR3 length equals 18 residues. The CDR3 spells CASSYKGHGAMAYNEQFF. CDR3 in DNA: TGTGCCAGCAGTTACAAGGGGCATGGCGCCATGGCCTACAATGAGCAGTTCTTC.

The chain uses TRBV2 and TRBJ2-4; D unclear. The CDR3 totals 11 residues. The germline V gene has CDR1 SNHLY and CDR2 FYNNEI. The V gene lost 6 bases and the J gene lost 8 bases, with 8 bases spanning the gap. The CDR3 spells CASSPQDIQYF. The DNA of the CDR3 is TGTGCCAGCAGCCCTCAGGACATTCAGTACTTC.

This clonotype has only a few counts. V and J are TRBV7-8 and TRBJ1-1; weak D call: TRBD1 (6 bases). Trimming shortened V by 1 base and J by 3 bases, and 9 bases separated the two germline ends. The CDR3 length is 14 residues. The germline V gene encodes CDR1 SGHVS and CDR2 FQNEAQ. CDR3 nucleotide sequence: TGTGCCAGCAGCTTAGTTGGGGGGCACACTGAAGCTTTCTTT. Amino acids: CASSLVGGHTEAFF. The full variable domain, in which reference TRBV7-8 and TRBJ1-1 provide the parts outside the CDR3, is GAGVSQSPRYKVAKRGQDVALRCDPISGHVSLFWYQQALGQGPEFLTYFQNEAQLDKSGLPSDRFFAERPEGSVSTLKIQRTQQEDSAVYLCASSLVGGHTEAFFGQGTRLTVV.

V and J are TRBV28 and TRBJ2-5, with 7 bases identical to TRBD2. The V and J ends lost 10 bases and 3 bases, in that order; junction bases with no gene match: 8. CDR1 is MDHEN, CDR2 SYDVKM, per germline. There are 13 residues in the CDR3. This CDR3 reads CATRPGLKETQYF. The CDR3 bases are TGTGCCACGCGCCCGGGACTAAAAGAGACCCAGTACTTC.

This clonotype came up a few times. V usage is TRBV7-9 and J usage is TRBJ2-7; no clear D. Trimming pared 3 bases from V and 5 bases from J, leaving 17 bases between. The CDR3 loop spans 15 amino acids. Germline CDR1 is SEHNR and CDR2 is FQNEAQ (reference sequence). CDR3 DNA: TGTGCCAGCAGCTTGTTGGTCGATGGGATGGACGAGCAGTACTTC. It codes for CASSLLVDGMDEQYF.

J is TRBJ1-1 and V is TRBV7-4; the D is unclear. This CDR3 is built from 14 residues. Trimming left V 5 bases short and J 4 bases short, with 14 bases between. CDR1 is SGHVT, CDR2 SQSDAQ, per germline. CDR3 sequence reads: CASSGGPGGTEAFF. CDR3 sequence (DNA): TGTGCCAGCAGCGGCGGCCCTGGCGGCACTGAAGCTTTCTTT.

The chain couples TRBV28 to TRBJ1-2, with 8 bases that match TRBD1. The CDR3 consists of 13 residues. The J segment lost 7 bases and the V segment lost 2 bases, leaving 3 bases of the junction unmatched. The germline CDR1 and CDR2 sequences are MDHEN and SYDVKM. CDR3: CASSLATGVGYTF. CDR3 bases: TGTGCCAGCAGTTTAGCGACAGGGGTTGGCTACACCTTC.

V and J are TRBV12-3 or TRBV12-4 and TRBJ2-7; perhaps TRBD2 as D (6 bases). The CDR3 consists of 16 residues. V shed 3 bases and J shed 4 bases, with 19 bases lying between them. The CDR3 sequence: CASSFGFWEVGYEQYF. The CDR3 nucleotides read TGTGCCAGCAGTTTTGGGTTCTGGGAGGTTGGGTACGAGCAGTACTTC.

This chain links TRBV7-2 with TRBJ2-5, with 7 bases that match TRBD1. The CDR3 is made up of 14 amino acids. Germline CDR1 and CDR2: SGHTA and FQGNSA. The CDR3 reads CVISGTEAKETQYF. The CDR3 DNA reads TGTGTCATTTCCGGGACAGAGGCCAAAGAGACCCAGTACTTC.

As concerns this clonotype: Relative to the germline gene, one junction end is altered; a read error may explain this. The rearrangement links TRBV7-2 to TRBJ2-7; TRBD2 agrees at 10 bases. The CDR3 extends over 15 amino acids. Looked up from germline, CDR1 is SGHTA and CDR2 is FQGNSA. CDR3 region: CVSSLGGLASYEQYF. The CDR3 DNA reads TGTGTCAGCAGCTTAGGGGGACTAGCGTCGTACGAGCAGTACTTC.

The chain has TRBV7-8 and TRBJ2-7; the D is unclear. The germline V and J ends were trimmed by 1 base and 7 bases, with 11 bases remaining between them. Germline lookup yields CDR1 SGHVS and CDR2 FQNEAQ. CDR3 length: 13 amino acids. CDR3 sequence reads: CASSLGWQPEQYF. CDR3 in DNA: TGTGCCAGCAGCTTAGGTTGGCAGCCAGAGCAGTACTTC.

The V and J genes are TRBV20-1 and TRBJ1-3; D is possibly TRBD1 (6 bases). The germline V gene encodes CDR1 DFQATT and CDR2 SNEGSKA (reference sequence). V was shortened by 6 bases and J by 0 bases, with 9 bases between the two germline ends. The length of the CDR3 is 13 residues. The CDR3 reads CSAPDSSGNTIYF. The DNA for the CDR3 is TGCAGTGCCCCGGACAGCTCTGGAAACACCATATATTTT.

The rearrangement joins TRBV27 to TRBJ2-7; 8 bases line up with TRBD2. Germline values: CDR1 MNHEY, CDR2 SMNVEV (reference sequence). The CDR3 covers 15 residues. Trimming at V came to 4 bases and at J to 3 bases, leaving 8 bases not matched to a gene. The chain's CDR3 is CASSSPGLGDYEQYF. CDR3 coding DNA: TGTGCCAGCAGTTCCCCGGGACTAGGGGACTACGAGCAGTACTTC.

The table lists this clonotype with a few counts. The chain recombines TRBV15 with TRBJ2-1; D gene ambiguous. Trimming shortened V by 8 bases and J by 0 bases, and 11 bases separated the two germline ends. Germline lookup yields CDR1 LNHNV and CDR2 YYDKDF (reference sequence). The CDR3 totals 14 residues. CDR3 amino acids: CATEQSSSYNEQFF. DNA for the CDR3: TGTGCCACCGAACAATCAAGCTCCTACAATGAGCAGTTCTTC. Together with reference TRBV15 and TRBJ2-1, the CDR3 gives the full variable domain: DAMVIQNPRYQVTQFGKPVTLSCSQTLNHNVMYWYQQKSSQAPKLLFHYYDKDFNNEADTPDNFQSRRPNTSFCFLDIRSPGLGDTAMYLCATEQSSSYNEQFFGPGTRLTVL.

This sequence joins TRBV6-6 and TRBJ1-1; tentative D call: TRBD1 (6 bases). Germline V lookup: CDR1 MNHNY, CDR2 SVGAGI (reference sequence). This CDR3 spans 12 amino acids. V shed 8 bases and J shed 3 bases, with 10 bases lying between them. The CDR3, as DNA: TGTGCCAGCCAGGGGAGAGACACTGAAGCTTTCTTT. Translation: CASQGRDTEAFF.

The genes are TRBV3-1 and TRBJ1-2; weak D call: TRBD1 (5 bases). Germline V CDR1 and CDR2: LGHDT, YNNKEL (reference sequence). The CDR3 contains 17 residues. V lost 0 bases, J lost 8 bases, and 22 bases lay in between. The CDR3 coding sequence is TGTGCCAGCAGCCAAGATTCGGGGGTAGGACGGGTTGAGGGCTACACCTTC. Translated, it gives CASSQDSGVGRVEGYTF. Supplemented by reference TRBV3-1 and TRBJ1-2, the full variable domain reads DTAVSQTPKYLVTQMGNDKSIKCEQNLGHDTMYWYKQDSKKFLKIMFSYNNKELIINETVPNRFSPKSPDKAHLNLHINSLELGDSAVYFCASSQDSGVGRVEGYTFGSGTRLTVV.

This clonotype showed up just a few times. This rearrangement joins TRBV7-8 to TRBJ2-5; D is uncertain. The CDR3 has 15 residues. Per the germline V gene, CDR1 is SGHVS and CDR2 is FQNEAQ. Trimming took off 2 bases at V and 2 bases at J, with 12 bases between the two ends. The CDR3: CASSLSSRLQETQYF. CDR3 nucleotide sequence: TGTGCCAGCAGCTTAAGCAGCAGGTTACAAGAGACCCAGTACTTC.

The CDR3 sequence: CSATRDSRREQYF. The CDR3, as DNA: TGCAGTGCAACCCGGGACAGCAGAAGGGAGCAGTACTTC. This chain joins TRBV20-1 and TRBJ2-7; 7 bases match TRBD1. Per germline, CDR1 DFQATT and CDR2 SNEGSKA (reference sequence). This CDR3 has 13 amino acids. After removal of 6 bases from V and 7 bases from J, the junction contained 12 bases not matched to a gene.

This clonotype was found a few times. The chain recombines TRBV6-2 or TRBV6-3 with TRBJ2-2; 9 bases map to TRBD2. Trimming took 5 bases from V and 4 from J; bases not matched to a gene: 11. This CDR3 spans 17 amino acids. The V gene's germline CDR1 is MNHEY and CDR2 SVGEGT. This CDR3 reads CASSDPGGRAGTGELFF. The CDR3 nucleotides read TGTGCCAGCAGTGACCCTGGCGGGAGGGCCGGCACCGGGGAGCTGTTTTTT.

V usage is TRBV4-1 and J usage is TRBJ1-1; D call uncertain. The V and J ends lost 2 bases and 2 bases respectively, with 9 bases between them. Germline V CDR1 and CDR2: MGHRA, YSYEKL. The CDR3 length is 14 residues. The CDR3 DNA follows: TGCGCCAGCAGCCAAAGACATATTAACACTGAAGCTTTCTTT. This codes for CASSQRHINTEAFF.

The chain joins TRBV5-1 to TRBJ2-7; weak D call: TRBD2 (6 bases). V gave up 1 base and J gave up 5 bases, with 13 bases separating them. Germline V gene lookup returns CDR1 SGHRS and CDR2 YFSETQ. The CDR3 totals 14 residues. CDR3 residues: CASSLRGAGDEQYF. CDR3 coding DNA: TGCGCCAGCAGCTTGCGCGGGGCTGGCGACGAGCAGTACTTC. The variable domain in full, with the rest retrieved from reference TRBV5-1 and TRBJ2-7, is KAGVTQTPRYLIKTRGQQVTLSCSPISGHRSVSWYQQTPGQGLQFLFEYFSETQRNKGNFPGRFSGRQFSNSRSEMNVSTLELGDSALYLCASSLRGAGDEQYFGPGTRLTVT.

V gene TRBV3-1 combines with J gene TRBJ2-7; D unresolved. V lost 3 bases and J lost 1, with 10 bases in between. This CDR3 has 14 amino acids. Germline CDR1 reads LGHDT; CDR2 reads YNNKEL (reference sequence). The CDR3, as DNA: TGTGCCAGCAGCCATGAAGGTGTTTCCTACGAGCAGTACTTC. Protein product: CASSHEGVSYEQYF.

This clonotype was seen a few times. V gene TRBV7-2 combines with J gene TRBJ2-3, with D maybe TRBD1 (6 bases). CDR1 is SGHTA and CDR2 is FQGNSA in the germline V gene. Trimming stripped 5 bases from V and 2 bases from J, with 11 bases between. The CDR3 spans 14 residues. The CDR3 spells CASSADRFTDTQYF. The CDR3 coding sequence is TGTGCCAGCAGCGCTGACAGGTTCACAGATACGCAGTATTTT.